This entry concerns a single T cell receptor (beta chain). Its binding antigen is unknown. Base-call qualities are not available, and no considerably larger clone is one nucleotide away. The immunoSEQ Assay was used to sequence TCRbeta CDR3 regions. After extraction, genomic DNA underwent amplification by bias-controlled multiplex PCR, followed by high-throughput sequencing. The authors' pipeline ran thus. To quantify the absolute abundance of every unique TCRbeta CDR3 region, sequences were collapsed and filtered. T cell fraction was estimated by normalization of TCRbeta template counts to usable DNA, with usable DNA being measured through amplification of reference genes present in all nucleated cells. Repertoire TCRs were annotated as SARS-CoV-2-specific by exact matching of V gene, CDR3 amino acid sequence and J gene to a known reactive TCR set. MIRA supplied the reference SARS-CoV-2 TCR set, which was filtered for enrichment in COVID-19-positive ImmuneCODE repertoires so that public or cross-reactive TCRs were removed. Using the MIRA antigens, annotated TCRs were further analysed by specific ORF or by position within an ORF. Breadth was defined as annotated unique rearrangements over total unique productive rearrangements; depth was the summed frequency of those rearrangements. Group comparisons of TCR breadth used two-sided Wilcoxon rank-sum tests. Drawn from immuneACCESS, this table holds only the in-frame rearrangements with V and J called that TCRdb kept. Clones are partly lost; checked studies trace under half to an unresolved V gene and leave the rest unexplained. V, J and clone size derive from that table, while D and trimming were established from the DNA sequence. This sample comprises about 350,000 clones, approximately 90% of them detected only once. In total, the top ten clones hold under 6% of the sample.

These data belong to a study of Ad26.COV2.S vaccination and SARS-CoV-2 variants (dated by TCRdb to the early 2020s). About the investigation overall: Vaccine-arm donors were drawn from COV1001, a multicentre, randomized, double-blind, placebo-controlled phase I-IIa trial of Ad26.COV2.S in healthy adults. Ad26.COV2.S was administered intramuscularly at a dose of 5x10^10 or 1x10^11 viral particles, either as one shot or as two shots given 56 days apart. TCRbeta repertoire sequencing was used to assess the specificity and breadth of SARS-CoV-2-reactive T cell receptors after Ad26.COV2.S vaccination. The TCR-sequenced set comprised approximately 32 samples: 19 Ad26.COV2.S vaccine recipients, 5 placebo recipients and 8 SARS-CoV-2 convalescent individuals. Trial participants were randomized into five groups of five: low-dose or high-dose Ad26.COV2.S given once or twice, or placebo on both occasions. Throughout the experiments and outcome assessment, investigators stayed blinded to trial group allocation.

The CDR3, cysteine through phenylalanine, is 13 amino acids long. Only CDR3 DNA remains: 39 bases, in frame from the first base. The germline V gene supplies CDR1 MDHEN and CDR2 SYDVKM. V gives up 3 bases and J gives up 2 bases, and the segment between their germline ends measures 7 bases. What the study reported, not specific to this receptor: Comparing responses between vaccine doses or regimens was not something the study was powered to do. Comparable non-spike TCR breadth was observed between vaccine and placebo recipients, consistent with only spike being contained in the vaccine. Compared with placebo recipients, Ad26.COV2.S recipients showed higher spike-specific TCR breadth (P = 0.0014). The authors noted that total T cell responses may have been underestimated by the TCR breadth and depth analyses. Substantial breadth of spike-specific CD8+ and CD4+ T cell responses was reported after vaccination.

In light of the paper, this sample's treatment or condition label describes: about 20 received Ad26.COV2.S at low or high dose, single or two shots; about 5 received placebo; per-sample allocation not given. For vaccine and placebo recipients, repertoires were sequenced using samples collected on day 63 after the first injection. Cohort 1b enrolled some 25 adults aged 18-55 years at a single site in Boston, USA, between 29 July and 7 August 2020. Ad26.COV2.S was a replication-incompetent adenovirus type 26 vector expressing a prefusion-stabilized SARS-CoV-2 spike protein from the original Wuhan strain.

The TCR was taken from a person between 18 and 59 years old who received the Ad26.COV2.S COVID-19 vaccine or a placebo. This specimen was peripheral blood, taken in a trial of Ad26.COV2.S vaccine versus placebo. This receptor chain uses TRBV28 and TRBJ1-2; the D gene remains uncertain. The CDR3 amino acid sequence is: CASSFGKNYGYTF. The sequenced DNA: TGTGCCAGCAGTTTTGGCAAAAACTATGGCTACACCTTC.